Shown below are 15 T cell receptor beta chains from a single sample sequenced in a study of post-analysis software for immune sequencing data. Findings and limits, study-wide: There were five TRBV segments more frequent in patients than controls, and TRBV5-6, TRBV5-1 and TRBV20-1 were among them.

Tagging with unique molecular identifiers was a feature of the TCR beta cDNA libraries. TCRdb analysed the PCR reads with MiXCR anew, one entry per CDR3 protein. Of more than 350,000 distinct CDR3 sequences in the sample, 35% to 45% were seen once. What these receptors recognize is not known. What was sequenced was blood. The receptor source for this set is a girl aged 2 to 9 with multiple sclerosis.

This clonotype was counted a few times. The chain joins TRBV29-1 to TRBJ2-7; D unclear. From germline, CDR1 is SQVTM and CDR2 ANQGSEA. The CDR3 length is 13 residues. The ends were cut back, 2 bases at V and 2 bases at J, with 10 bases in the middle. CDR3 nucleotides: TGCAGCGTTGAACCCCATGGGACCTACGAGCAGTACTTC. Translating gives CSVEPHGTYEQYF.

This clonotype was detected a few times. The chain has TRBV5-1 and TRBJ2-4; weak D call: TRBD1 (6 bases). CDR1 SGHRS and CDR2 YFSETQ come from the germline V gene. Trimming took 4 bases from V and 13 from J, leaving 18 bases between them. CDR3 length equals 13 residues. CDR3 amino acids: CASSPPGQREQYF. The CDR3 DNA follows: TGCGCCAGCAGCCCACCCGGACAGCGAGAGCAGTACTTC.

V and J are TRBV5-1 and TRBJ1-2, with 7 bases that match TRBD1. After removal of 3 bases from V and 4 bases from J, the junction contained 6 bases not matched to a gene. Germline CDR1 and CDR2: SGHRS and YFSETQ. The CDR3 totals 14 residues. As DNA, the CDR3 is TGCGCCAGCAGCTACCCAGGGGGACCCTATGGCTACACCTTC. Protein product: CASSYPGGPYGYTF.

The V call is TRBV3-1, the J call TRBJ1-2; 7 bases fit TRBD1. The J segment lost 8 bases and the V segment lost 1 base, leaving 10 bases of the junction unmatched. CDR1 is LGHDT, CDR2 YNNKEL, per germline (reference sequence). CDR3 length: 15 residues. The chain's CDR3 is CASSQVWTGRSGYTF. The CDR3 coding sequence is TGTGCCAGCAGCCAAGTTTGGACAGGTCGCTCCGGCTACACCTTC.

This clonotype was seen a single time. The chain has TRBV4-2 and TRBJ2-7; maybe TRBD1 (6 bases). Germline loops: CDR1 LGHNA, CDR2 YNFKEQ. V was cut by 1 base and J by 3 bases, with 16 bases left in between. CDR3 length equals 16 residues. This CDR3 is CASSQVVGAGIYEQYF. The CDR3 DNA follows: TGTGCCAGCAGCCAAGTGGTGGGGGCAGGTATCTACGAGCAGTACTTC.

The V and J genes are TRBV5-1 and TRBJ2-7; TRBD1 or TRBD2 may be the D gene (5 bases each). This CDR3 contains 17 residues. Trimming removed 0 bases from V and 0 bases from J, with 16 bases in between. Germline lookup yields CDR1 SGHRS and CDR2 YFSETQ. CDR3 bases: TGCGCCAGCAGCTTGGAGCTGCTCAGGGACGGCTCCTACGAGCAGTACTTC. Amino acid sequence: CASSLELLRDGSYEQYF.

This clonotype was picked up many times. V and J are TRBV20-1 and TRBJ2-7; D uncertain. This CDR3 comprises 13 residues. Germline loops: CDR1 DFQATT, CDR2 SNEGSKA (reference sequence). The V end was cut by 8 bases, the J end by 6 bases, with 20 bases between. The CDR3 nucleotides read TGCAGTCCCGCGGACCAAAATGTCCTCGAGCAGTACTTC. Amino acid sequence: CSPADQNVLEQYF.

The V call is TRBV7-3, the J call TRBJ2-1; 8 bases agree with TRBD2. The length of the CDR3 is 17 residues. Trimming cost V 2 bases and J 0 bases; bases outside gene matches: 6. CDR1 is SGHTA and CDR2 is FQGTGA in the germline V gene. The CDR3 DNA follows: TGTGCCAGCAGCTTAGTCCCAGCGGGGGACTCCTACAATGAGCAGTTCTTC. This codes for CASSLVPAGDSYNEQFF.

The gene calls are TRBV5-1 and TRBJ2-7; D remains ambiguous. Germline lookup yields CDR1 SGHRS and CDR2 YFSETQ. V was clipped by 1 base and J by 2 bases, with 10 bases between them. This CDR3 has 14 residues. The chain's CDR3 is CASSLPDIAYEQYF. The CDR3 nucleotides read TGCGCCAGCAGCTTGCCAGATATAGCCTACGAGCAGTACTTC.

This clonotype appeared a few times. The CDR3 DNA reads as TGTGCCAGCAGCCGAGGGGAGAAAGAGACCCAGTACTTC. Its translation is CASSRGEKETQYF. This chain joins TRBV7-2 and TRBJ2-5; D possibly matches TRBD1 or TRBD2 (5 bases each). The CDR3 has 13 amino acids. The V gene lost 5 bases and the J gene lost 3 bases, with 10 bases spanning the gap. CDR1 is SGHTA, CDR2 FQGNSA, per germline. The full variable domain, rest sourced from reference TRBV7-2 and TRBJ2-5, is GAGVSQSPSNKVTEKGKDVELRCDPISGHTALYWYRQSLGQGLEFLIYFQGNSAPDKSGLPSDRFSAERTGGSVSTLTIQRTQQEDSAVYLCASSRGEKETQYFGPGTRLLVL.

The V gene is TRBV7-2, the J gene TRBJ1-2; TRBD1 might be the D (6 bases). The ends were cut back, 1 base at V and 4 bases at J, with 10 bases in the middle. The CDR3 runs 14 residues. Germline CDR1 reads SGHTA; CDR2 reads FQGNSA. CDR3 in DNA: TGTGCCAGCAGCTTAGTGGTGACAGGCTATGGCTACACCTTC. This encodes CASSLVVTGYGYTF.

This chain links TRBV11-1 with TRBJ2-1; D is possibly TRBD1 (6 bases). Per the germline V gene, CDR1 is SGHAT and CDR2 is FQDESV (reference sequence). This CDR3 has 16 amino acids. Trimming left V 4 bases short and J 7 bases short, with 20 bases between. Here the CDR3 DNA reads TGTGCCAGCAGCTCACATGGGGGCTTCCGAGCTAATGAGCAGTTCTTC. Protein sequence: CASSSHGGFRANEQFF.

The genes are TRBV12-3 or TRBV12-4 and TRBJ2-1; 8 positions match TRBD1. V gave up 1 base and J gave up 3 bases; unmatched junction bases: 8. The CDR3 loop spans 17 amino acids. The CDR3 loop reads CASSLGGAGGNYNEQFF. In nucleotides, the CDR3 is TGTGCCAGCAGTTTAGGAGGGGCAGGGGGCAACTACAATGAGCAGTTCTTC.

This clonotype was counted between two and nine times. The chain has TRBV3-1 and TRBJ1-1, with D maybe TRBD1 (5 bases). From germline, CDR1 is LGHDT and CDR2 YNNKEL (reference sequence). Trimming left V 4 bases short and J 3 bases short, with 9 bases between. The CDR3 is made up of 13 amino acids. CDR3 loop: CASSLGLHTEAFF. The CDR3 DNA sequence: TGTGCCAGCAGCCTGGGGCTACACACTGAAGCTTTCTTT.

The rearrangement uses TRBV12-3 or TRBV12-4 and TRBJ2-3; D is uncertain. The CDR3 extends over 12 amino acids. Trimming took off 5 bases at V and 13 bases at J, with 16 bases between the two ends. CDR3 sequence reads: CASSLSTDVEYF. The CDR3 bases are TGTGCCAGCAGTCTAAGCACAGATGTGGAGTATTTT.